This T cell receptor beta chain was identified during a study of a mutant IDH1 vaccine in newly diagnosed glioma (dated by TCRdb to the early 2020s). In terms of the full investigation: The approximately 33 treated patients were approximately 62% male and about 38% female, with a mean age of around 40 years. Longitudinal TCRB deep sequencing was done for 25 to 30 treated patients, wherever samples were available for exploratory analyses. Six visits were used for peripheral blood collection: V03 (baseline), V05, V07, V10, V12 and V13. Prior to enrollment, standard therapy consisting of radiotherapy alone, temozolomide alone, or radiochemotherapy with temozolomide had been administered to patients, with the combination being received by most patients.

For this clone: The clone's antigen remains unknown. No quality values exist for individual bases; no much larger clone is one base distant.

The time point label of this sample denotes: baseline, week 1 (first vaccination visit). Read against the paper, the sample's treatment or condition label means: pre-vaccination baseline after standard-of-care therapy. Newly diagnosed WHO grade 3 or 4 IDH1-mutant astrocytomas showing loss of nuclear ATRX were present in the donors. The samples were drawn from NOA16, a multicentre, single-arm, open-label phase I trial in Germany that tested a mutant IDH1 peptide vaccine in humans for the first time. For immunogenicity testing, the blood drawn at visit V03 was used as the baseline sample. The DNeasy Blood and Tissue Kit was used to extract genomic DNA from EDTA blood for TCRB sequencing. Library method: the immunoSEQ multiplex PCR assay. Following the manufacturer's protocol, the hsTCRB Kit was used to amplify rearranged TCR beta chain sequences. An Illumina MiSeq was used to sequence the TCRB libraries. The study's processing was this. The kit vendor's proprietary platform handled demultiplexing, trimming and gene mapping. TCRdb's version of the immuneACCESS table is confined to in-frame rearrangements and falls short of the full clone set. An unresolved V gene accounts for under half of the shortfall where checked; the remainder is of unknown origin. V and J calls plus clone size are reproduced from that table; the DNA served to infer D and trimming. The sample includes 15,000 to 20,000 clones, with more than 65% observed a single time. In total, the top ten clones hold 10% of the sample.

V loses 7 bases, J loses 3 bases, and the germline ends lie 10 bases apart. The CDR3 sequence holds 12 residues, the cysteine and valine included. The sequence is cut down to CDR3 DNA, 36 bases in frame from base 1. The germline V gene (reference sequence) supplies CDR1 WNHNN and CDR2 SYGVQD. Summary of the overall study and its limitations: Selection of PBMC samples for TCRB deep sequencing was based on availability. Immune responses induced by the vaccine were seen in roughly 95% of patients across multiple MHC alleles. It was noted by the authors that analyses of patient blood samples could not be reproduced owing to sample limitations. Pseudoprogression appeared unrelated to alterations in the top peripheral T cell clonotypes detected by TCRB sequencing.

This receptor was identified in a man between 35 and 55 years old with glioma. The sample was PBMCs, taken from a glioma patient treated with radiotherapy, temozolomide or both. This sequence uses TRBV10-1 and TRBJ2-7; the D gene assignment is ambiguous. The CDR3 is CASTRLHYEQYV. At the DNA level, the sequence is TGCGCCAGCACCCGACTCCACTACGAGCAGTACGTC.